This T cell receptor (beta chain) was captured in a study of T cell repertoires in cytomegalovirus infection (dated by TCRdb to the late 2010s). About the investigation overall: Because public TCR beta signatures pointed to carriage of CMV infection together with the matching HLA type, the HLA type of each donor mattered for the analysis. Overall study outcomes, separate from this receptor: The ex vivo response was dominated by HLA-C-restricted CMV-specific TCR beta clonotypes, and the single most frequent clonotype in two of eight donors was supplied by these HLA-C-restricted clonotypes. Carriers of CMV infection plus the relevant HLA type were discriminated by the cumulative frequency of public TCR beta family members in the study cohort and in an independent approximately 400-donor cohort.

Sequencing was carried out with an Illumina HiSeq 1500. The raw public reads went through TCRdb reprocessing: fastp at Q25, MiXCR clone calling, in-frame beta chains kept. Duplicate CDR3 protein sequences are folded into a single record with the most common DNA and genes. The sample profile shows 290,000 or so distinct CDR3 sequences; around 10% of them were found once. Of the sample, around 2.5% is held by the ten largest clones. This clonotype was counted many times. It has no known antigen specificity. No quality values exist for individual bases; no much larger clone is one base distant. The sample taken for sequencing was PBMCs. The clonotype comes from a human donor in good health (CMV status not recorded). Some clones in this sample may be carry-over from other donors' samples.

The CDR3 sequence is CASSAMNQPQHF. The bases are TGTGCCAGCAGCGCCATGAATCAGCCCCAGCATTTT. This sequence uses TRBV7-9 and TRBJ1-5; no confident D gene assignment can be made. Via the germline V gene (reference sequence), CDR1 is SEHNR and CDR2 FQNEAQ. The CDR3, cysteine through phenylalanine, is 12 amino acids long. Only the CDR3 DNA is retained, 36 bases long and in frame from the first base. V gives up 5 bases and J gives up 4 bases, and the segment between their germline ends measures 6 bases.